A selection of T cell receptor beta chains follows, all from one sample in a study of blood T cell repertoires in COVID-19. Here immunoSEQ multiplex PCR was the method, and the copy in TCRdb shows in-frame clones only, minus some. The data show some 320,000 clones, with roughly 89% seen just once and around 10% held by the top ten. Sequencing was performed on peripheral blood. These TCRs come from a woman aged 25-40 years with COVID-19, enrolled during active disease. CDR3s include the opening cysteine and the closing phenylalanine or tryptophan. A D gene is named only where the DNA matches it firmly. Part of the rows lack a size; the others show once, few, many or a class for expanded clones.

CDR3: CASSQELWGTYEQYF; DNA: TGTGCCAGCAGCCAAGAGTTATGGGGCACCTACGAGCAGTACTTC; J: TRBJ2-7; D: .; length: 15; V: TRBV4-2; size: .
CDR3: CASSSRQGMNTEAFF; DNA: TGTGCCAGCAGCTCGAGACAGGGGATGAACACTGAAGCTTTCTTT; J: TRBJ1-1; D: TRBD1; length: 15; V: TRBV5-8; size: .
CDR3: CASSLDWGPGTGELFF; DNA: TGTGCCAGCAGCTTAGACTGGGGGCCCGGCACCGGGGAGCTGTTTTTT; J: TRBJ2-2; D: .; length: 16; V: TRBV7-9; size: few
CDR3: CASSQDTSGGFYNEQFF; DNA: TGTGCCAGCAGCCAAGACACTAGCGGGGGGTTCTACAATGAGCAGTTCTTC; J: TRBJ2-1; D: TRBD2; length: 17; V: TRBV3-1/TRBV3-2; size: .
CDR3: CASSYSVEGNEQFF; DNA: TGTGCCAGCAGTTACTCAGTGGAGGGCAATGAGCAGTTCTTC; J: TRBJ2-1; D: .; length: 14; V: TRBV6-5; size: .
CDR3: CASPAGGGTDTQYF; DNA: TGTGCCAGCCCTGCGGGCGGGGGTACAGATACGCAGTATTTT; J: TRBJ2-3; D: TRBD2; length: 14; V: TRBV7-9; size: .
CDR3: CASSEYSGSGGYNEQFF; DNA: TGTGCCAGCAGTGAATACAGCGGTAGCGGGGGCTACAATGAGCAGTTCTTC; J: TRBJ2-1; D: TRBD2; length: 17; V: TRBV2; size: .
CDR3: CASSFRSEQYF; DNA: TGTGCCAGCAGTTTTAGGAGCGAGCAGTACTTC; J: TRBJ2-7; D: .; length: 11; V: TRBV12-3/TRBV12-4; size: .
CDR3: CASSTRQGYEQYF; DNA: TGTGCCAGCAGCACCCGACAGGGGTACGAGCAGTACTTC; J: TRBJ2-7; D: TRBD1; length: 13; V: TRBV9; size: .
CDR3: CASSPYGYGYTF; DNA: TGTGCCAGCAGCCCCTACGGGTACGGCTACACCTTC; J: TRBJ1-2; D: .; length: 12; V: TRBV6-2/TRBV6-3; size: .
CDR3: CATTNSGGTSPLHF; DNA: TGTGCCACCACAAACTCAGGGGGTACTTCACCCCTCCACTTT; J: TRBJ1-6; D: TRBD1; length: 14; V: TRBV27; size: .
CDR3: CASSLAGGPTGELFF; DNA: TGTGCCAGCAGCTTAGCGGGGGGGCCCACCGGGGAGCTGTTTTTT; J: TRBJ2-2; D: .; length: 15; V: TRBV7-8; size: once
CDR3: CASSLLLGRHSYEQYF; DNA: TGTGCCAGCAGCCTCCTCCTGGGCAGACACTCCTACGAGCAGTACTTC; J: TRBJ2-7; D: .; length: 16; V: TRBV7-9; size: .
CDR3: CASSYTRQGSPYEQYF; DNA: TGTGCCAGCAGCTATACCAGACAGGGGTCCCCCTACGAGCAGTACTTC; J: TRBJ2-7; D: TRBD1; length: 16; V: TRBV7-9; size: .
CDR3: CASSQPGVLGSPLHF; DNA: TGTGCCAGCAGCCAACCAGGGGTTTTGGGTTCACCCCTCCACTTT; J: TRBJ1-6; D: .; length: 15; V: TRBV3-1/TRBV3-2; size: .
CDR3: CASSLKAGGDLNEQFF; DNA: TGTGCCAGCAGCTTGAAAGCAGGGGGCGATCTCAATGAGCAGTTCTTC; J: TRBJ2-1; D: TRBD1; length: 16; V: TRBV5-4; size: .
CDR3: CASSMQGAEAFF; DNA: TGTGCCAGTAGTATGCAAGGGGCGGAAGCTTTCTTT; J: TRBJ1-1; D: .; length: 12; V: TRBV19; size: .
CDR3: CTSSQGLAGGPEQYF; DNA: TGCACCAGCAGCCAGGGACTAGCGGGGGGGCCGGAGCAGTACTTC; J: TRBJ2-7; D: .; length: 15; V: TRBV1; size: .
CDR3: CASSWTGLRNEQFF; DNA: TGTGCCAGCAGCTGGACAGGGTTAAGGAATGAGCAGTTCTTC; J: TRBJ2-1; D: TRBD1; length: 14; V: TRBV5-6; size: once
CDR3: CASSQVVGEPQHF; DNA: TGCGCCAGCAGCCAAGTAGTTGGAGAGCCCCAGCATTTT; J: TRBJ1-5; D: .; length: 13; V: TRBV4-1; size: .
CDR3: CASSPIERWASGGTSSYNEQFF; DNA: TGTGCCAGCAGCCCGATAGAAAGGTGGGCTAGCGGGGGGACGAGCTCCTACAATGAGCAGTTCTTC; J: TRBJ2-1; D: .; length: 22; V: TRBV21-1; size: .
CDR3: CASSLTGTHPDTQYF; DNA: TGCGCCAGCAGCTTGACAGGGACCCATCCAGATACGCAGTATTTT; J: TRBJ2-3; D: .; length: 15; V: TRBV5-1; size: once
CDR3: CASQAYEQFF; DNA: TGTGCCAGCCAAGCCTATGAGCAGTTCTTC; J: TRBJ2-1; D: .; length: 10; V: TRBV7-9; size: .
CDR3: CASSFRGRRTEAFF; DNA: TGTGCCAGCAGTTTCAGGGGGAGGAGGACTGAAGCTTTCTTT; J: TRBJ1-1; D: TRBD1; length: 14; V: TRBV28; size: .
CDR3: CASSQDPQGAGYTF; DNA: TGCGCCAGCAGCCAAGATCCCCAGGGCGCTGGCTACACCTTC; J: TRBJ1-2; D: .; length: 14; V: TRBV4-1; size: .
CDR3: CVSRGGGNTEAFF; DNA: TGTGTTTCGAGGGGCGGGGGGAACACTGAAGCTTTCTTT; J: TRBJ1-1; D: .; length: 13; V: TRBV6-5; size: .
CDR3: CASSQEGASQETQYF; DNA: TGTGCCAGCAGCCAAGAGGGAGCTAGCCAAGAGACCCAGTACTTC; J: TRBJ2-5; D: .; length: 15; V: TRBV3-1/TRBV3-2; size: .
CDR3: CASSLGVGGEDYEQYF; DNA: TGCGCCAGCAGCTTGGGGGTGGGAGGGGAGGACTACGAGCAGTACTTC; J: TRBJ2-7; D: TRBD2; length: 16; V: TRBV5-1; size: .
CDR3: CASSKFAGTVDEQYF; DNA: TGTGCCAGCAGTAAATTTGCCGGGACAGTTGACGAGCAGTACTTC; J: TRBJ2-7; D: TRBD1; length: 15; V: TRBV6-5; size: .
CDR3: CASSGGQGATDTQYF; DNA: TGTGCCAGCAGCGGAGGACAGGGGGCCACAGATACGCAGTATTTT; J: TRBJ2-3; D: TRBD1; length: 15; V: TRBV11-3; size: .
CDR3: CASSQETLWAYEQYF; DNA: TGTGCCAGCAGCCAAGAAACACTATGGGCCTACGAGCAGTACTTC; J: TRBJ2-7; D: .; length: 15; V: TRBV14; size: .
CDR3: CASSLGALSGANVLTF; DNA: TGCGCCAGCAGCTTGGGAGCGTTATCTGGGGCCAACGTCCTGACTTTC; J: TRBJ2-6; D: .; length: 16; V: TRBV5-1; size: .
CDR3: CASMRGTDTQYF; DNA: TGTGCCAGTATGCGGGGCACAGATACGCAGTATTTT; J: TRBJ2-3; D: .; length: 12; V: TRBV19; size: .
CDR3: CATSREWVGGSNEKLFF; DNA: TGTGCCACCAGCAGAGAATGGGTGGGGGGAAGTAATGAAAAACTGTTTTTT; J: TRBJ1-4; D: .; length: 17; V: TRBV15; size: .
CDR3: CATSTHRGTITGELFF; DNA: TGTGCCACCAGCACCCACAGGGGGACAATTACCGGGGAGCTGTTTTTT; J: TRBJ2-2; D: TRBD1; length: 16; V: TRBV15; size: few
CDR3: CASSYVGGVRNSPLHF; DNA: TGTGCCAGCAGTTACGTCGGGGGGGTACGCAATTCACCCCTCCACTTT; J: TRBJ1-6; D: .; length: 16; V: TRBV6-5; size: once
CDR3: CASSPRPGGGPEAFF; DNA: TGTGCCAGCAGCCCGAGGCCCGGGGGAGGACCTGAAGCTTTCTTT; J: TRBJ1-1; D: .; length: 15; V: TRBV13; size: .
CDR3: CSFPGGDTQYF; DNA: TGCAGCTTCCCTGGGGGGGATACGCAGTATTTT; J: TRBJ2-3; D: .; length: 11; V: TRBV29-1; size: .
CDR3: CATSVADTQYF; DNA: TGTGCCACCAGTGTCGCAGATACGCAGTATTTT; J: TRBJ2-3; D: .; length: 11; V: TRBV24-1; size: .
CDR3: CASSLSTIAPGNTIYF; DNA: TGTGCCAGCAGCCTCTCAACGATAGCCCCTGGAAACACCATATATTTT; J: TRBJ1-3; D: .; length: 16; V: TRBV4-2; size: .
CDR3: CASSEGGGGQPQHF; DNA: TGTGCCAGCAGTGAAGGGGGGGGAGGTCAGCCCCAGCATTTT; J: TRBJ1-5; D: .; length: 14; V: TRBV6-1; size: .
CDR3: CASSQPPAYEQYF; DNA: TGTGCCAGCAGTCAACCCCCGGCCTACGAGCAGTACTTC; J: TRBJ2-7; D: .; length: 13; V: TRBV6-5; size: .
CDR3: CASSQGYSYNEQFF; DNA: TGTGCCAGCAGCCAAGGTTACTCCTACAATGAGCAGTTCTTC; J: TRBJ2-1; D: .; length: 14; V: TRBV14; size: once
CDR3: CASSRTRDRVSTTGPLAFF; DNA: TGTGCCAGCAGCCGGACCCGGGACAGGGTTTCGACGACTGGCCCGTTAGCTTTCTTT; J: TRBJ1-1; D: TRBD1; length: 19; V: TRBV3-1/TRBV3-2; size: .
CDR3: CASSSLLDRGEKLFF; DNA: TGTGCCAGCAGCTCCCTGCTGGACAGGGGTGAAAAACTGTTTTTT; J: TRBJ1-4; D: TRBD1; length: 15; V: TRBV7-6; size: .
CDR3: CASSDGSSGNTIYF; DNA: TGTGCCAGCAGTGACGGGAGCTCTGGAAACACCATATATTTT; J: TRBJ1-3; D: .; length: 14; V: TRBV6-1; size: .
CDR3: CASSHTGGGYGYTF; DNA: TGTGCCAGCAGCCACACAGGGGGAGGGTATGGCTACACCTTC; J: TRBJ1-2; D: TRBD1; length: 14; V: TRBV7-9; size: .
CDR3: CASSRAGARETQYF; DNA: TGTGCCAGCAGCCGGGCGGGGGCGCGTGAGACCCAGTACTTC; J: TRBJ2-5; D: .; length: 14; V: TRBV9; size: .
CDR3: CASSQPRQGTTEAFF; DNA: TGTGCCAGCAGTCAACCCCGACAGGGGACCACTGAAGCTTTCTTT; J: TRBJ1-1; D: TRBD1; length: 15; V: TRBV28; size: .
CDR3: CASSPPPSSYEQYF; DNA: TGTGCCAGCAGTCCCCCCCCGAGCTCCTACGAGCAGTACTTC; J: TRBJ2-7; D: .; length: 14; V: TRBV28; size: once
CDR3: CASSLGQANTGELFF; DNA: TGTGCCAGCTCCCTCGGACAGGCAAACACCGGGGAGCTGTTTTTT; J: TRBJ2-2; D: TRBD1; length: 15; V: TRBV18; size: .
CDR3: CGVSGGGHTF; DNA: TGTGGTGTCTCGGGCGGGGGACACACCTTC; J: TRBJ1-2; D: .; length: 10; V: TRBV30; size: once
CDR3: CASSLIATEQYF; DNA: TGTGCCAGCAGCTTGATAGCGACGGAGCAGTACTTC; J: TRBJ2-7; D: .; length: 12; V: TRBV7-9; size: .